A single sample is the source of the 25 T cell receptor beta chains below, sequenced in a study of shared clonotypes between healthy human individuals. CD8 cells classed as naive were CD45RO-negative and positively selected for CCR7, excluding terminally differentiated effector memory CD45RA+ cells. The method was immunoSEQ multiplex PCR; TCRdb's version includes in-frame clones alone and lacks a portion of them. The table shows 800,000 or so clones, with around 96% occurring only once. The sample was naive CD8+ T cells sorted from blood. The receptors were sampled from a young man in good health.

The rearrangement joins TRBV27 to TRBJ2-1; 7 nucleotides line up with TRBD1. This CDR3 spans 14 amino acids. Germline V gives CDR1 MNHEY, CDR2 SMNVEV (reference sequence). Trimming took 2 bases from V and 7 from J; bases not matched to a gene: 5. CDR3 amino acids: CASSLIGDRNEQFF. The CDR3 nucleotides read TGTGCCAGCAGTTTAATCGGGGACAGAAATGAGCAGTTCTTC.

This sequence joins TRBV7-9 and TRBJ2-3; no clear D. The V end lost 0 bases, the J end lost 4 bases, and 11 bases lay between the germline ends. Per germline, CDR1 SEHNR and CDR2 FQNEAQ (reference sequence). The CDR3 contains 15 residues. The CDR3 is CASSLAERPPDTQYF. The CDR3 coding sequence is TGTGCCAGCAGCTTAGCGGAGAGGCCCCCAGATACGCAGTATTTT.

The chain joins TRBV27 to TRBJ2-7; 7 nucleotides match TRBD2. The CDR3 loop spans 16 amino acids. Germline values: CDR1 MNHEY, CDR2 SMNVEV (reference sequence). The V segment lost 3 bases and the J segment 0 bases; nucleotides outside the gene matches: 8. CDR3 sequence reads: CASSFSGGLSSYEQYF. CDR3 nucleotide sequence: TGTGCCAGCAGTTTTTCCGGGGGGTTAAGCTCCTACGAGCAGTACTTC.

The chain is built from TRBV10-1 and TRBJ2-1; TRBD2 agrees at 7 bases. Germline V CDR1 and CDR2: WNHNN, SYGVQD (reference sequence). This CDR3 region has 16 residues. With 3 bases clipped from V and 3 bases from J, the junction kept 8 bases outside the gene matches. The CDR3 bases are TGCGCCAGCAGTGAAGGGAGCGGGAAGGACTACAATGAGCAGTTCTTC. This gives the protein CASSEGSGKDYNEQFF.

This clone appeared once. The V and J genes are TRBV27 and TRBJ1-5; D not certain. CDR1 is MNHEY and CDR2 is SMNVEV in the germline V gene (reference sequence). The CDR3 runs 13 residues. Trimming pared 4 bases from V and 3 bases from J, leaving 7 bases between. CDR3 sequence (DNA): TGTGCCAGCAGTTATGGCGTCAATCAGCCCCAGCATTTT. Residues: CASSYGVNQPQHF.

The rearrangement uses TRBV7-3 and TRBJ2-7, with 11 nucleotides matching TRBD2. The CDR3 spans 14 residues. Trimming at V came to 3 bases and at J to 6 bases, leaving 4 bases not matched to a gene. Germline lookup yields CDR1 SGHTA and CDR2 FQGTGA. CDR3 DNA: TGTGCCAGCAGCTTTAGCGGGAGGGGCTTCGAGCAGTACTTC. This sequence encodes CASSFSGRGFEQYF.

This chain links TRBV10-2 with TRBJ2-7; D not resolved. V lost 8 bases, J lost 4 bases, and 9 bases lay in between. Germline V gene lookup returns CDR1 WSHSY and CDR2 SAAADI. The CDR3 extends over 11 amino acids. CDR3 sequence reads: CASGEMYEQYF. The DNA for the CDR3 is TGCGCCAGCGGGGAAATGTACGAGCAGTACTTC.

This clone has only one observation. V is TRBV11-2 and J is TRBJ2-7; D possibly corresponds to TRBD2 (6 bases). This CDR3 is built from 13 residues. The germline CDR1 and CDR2 sequences are SGHAT and FQNNGV. Trimming shortened V by 4 bases and J by 5 bases, and 12 bases separated the two germline ends. In DNA, the CDR3 is TGTGCCAGCAGCTCAAGGGCGGGACACGAGCAGTACTTC. It yields the protein CASSSRAGHEQYF.

The chain is built from TRBV9 and TRBJ2-5; unclear D gene. The CDR3 is made up of 15 amino acids. The germline V and J ends were trimmed by 0 bases and 0 bases, with 9 bases remaining between them. Germline V CDR1 and CDR2: SGDLS, YYNGEE. The CDR3 DNA follows: TGTGCCAGCAGCGTAGAGAGCAGTTACCAAGAGACCCAGTACTTC. Translation gives CASSVESSYQETQYF.

The chain couples TRBV5-8 to TRBJ2-5, with 7 bases matching TRBD2. V dropped 6 bases and J dropped 4; count of bases not matched to a gene: 12. The V gene's germline CDR1 is SGHTS and CDR2 YDEGEE. There are 15 residues in the CDR3. The CDR3 coding sequence is TGTGCCAGCATCGTTGGGGCAGCGGGATCAGAGACCCAGTACTTC. Translation gives CASIVGAAGSETQYF. The full variable domain, its missing parts supplied by reference TRBV5-8 and TRBJ2-5, is EAGVTQSPTHLIKTRGQQATLRCSPISGHTSVYWYQQALGLGLQFLLWYDEGEERNRGNFPPRFSGRQFPNYSSELNVNALELEDSALYLCASIVGAAGSETQYFGPGTRLLVL.

Written as DNA, the CDR3 is TGTGCCAGCAGCCATGCCGGGACAGGGGCCCAAGAGACCCAGTACTTC. The encoded protein is CASSHAGTGAQETQYF. The chain carries TRBV14 and TRBJ2-5, with TRBD1 matching 10 bases. V shed 3 bases and J 1 base; nucleotides not matched to a gene: 5. This CDR3 spans 16 amino acids. The germline gives CDR1 SGHDN, CDR2 FVKESK.

This chain links TRBV10-3 with TRBJ2-5; TRBD1 is a possible D gene (6 bases). This CDR3 spans 14 amino acids. Trimming left V 4 bases short and J 2 bases short, with 11 bases between. Germline loops: CDR1 ENHRY, CDR2 SYGVKD. The CDR3 DNA reads TGTGCCATCAGTGTCGGACAGCGACAAGAGACCCAGTACTTC. Translating it yields CAISVGQRQETQYF.

This chain connects TRBV15 to TRBJ2-3; D remains unclear. V lost 3 bases and J 4 bases, leaving 8 bases between the germline ends. The germline V gene encodes CDR1 LNHNV and CDR2 YYDKDF (reference sequence). The CDR3 covers 13 residues. Written as DNA, the CDR3 is TGTGCCACCAGCAGTCGACGGGCAGATACGCAGTATTTT. This translates into CATSSRRADTQYF.

On this clone itself: The identical CDR3 is also encoded by other nucleotide sequences in the sample. This chain connects TRBV7-2 to TRBJ2-1; no definite D call. Per germline, CDR1 SGHTA and CDR2 FQGNSA. This CDR3 spans 12 amino acids. V was clipped by 2 bases and J by 8 bases, with 7 bases between them. The CDR3 protein is CASSLNAYEQFF. In DNA form, the CDR3 reads TGTGCCAGCAGCTTAAACGCATATGAGCAGTTCTTC.

The chain has TRBV2 and TRBJ2-1; D call uncertain. Between the trimmed V and J ends, which lost 9 bases and 9 bases, there was a span of 12 bases. The CDR3 extends over 11 amino acids. Germline CDR1 SNHLY, CDR2 FYNNEI. The CDR3 DNA reads TGTGCCAGTCACGGCTGGGGTGAGCAGTTCTTC. Encoded protein: CASHGWGEQFF. Together with reference TRBV2 and TRBJ2-1, the CDR3 gives the full variable domain: EPEVTQTPSHQVTQMGQEVILRCVPISNHLYFYWYRQILGQKVEFLVSFYNNEISEKSEIFDDQFSVERPDGSNFTLKIRSTKLEDSAMYFCASHGWGEQFFGPGTRLTVL.

This sequence joins TRBV7-9 and TRBJ2-7; TRBD1 agrees at 7 bases. The CDR3 is 15 residues long. The germline V gene encodes CDR1 SEHNR and CDR2 FQNEAQ (reference sequence). The V gene end was trimmed by 2 bases and the J gene end by 0 bases; junction bases not matched to a gene: 4. CDR3 sequence reads: CASSLTGDPSYEQYF. The CDR3 DNA reads as TGTGCCAGCAGCTTAACAGGGGACCCCTCCTACGAGCAGTACTTC.

The chain combines TRBV25-1 with TRBJ2-7, with D uncertain. Germline V gene lookup returns CDR1 MGHDK and CDR2 SYGVNS. V was pared by 5 bases and J by 3 bases, with 20 bases between. The CDR3 totals 16 residues. The CDR3 region is CASSNDKALSDYEQYF. CDR3 nucleotide sequence: TGTGCCAGCAGTAACGATAAGGCACTATCCGACTACGAGCAGTACTTC.

The chain is built from TRBV27 and TRBJ2-7; TRBD2 might be the D (5 bases). V lost 6 bases to trimming and J lost 2 bases, with 14 bases between them. Germline-derived CDR1 and CDR2 are MNHEY and SMNVEV (reference sequence). The CDR3 runs 14 residues. Written as DNA, the CDR3 is TGTGCCAGCAGCCCGAGAGGGTGGGCCTACGAGCAGTACTTC. Encoded protein: CASSPRGWAYEQYF.

The chain employs TRBV29-1 and TRBJ2-3, with TRBD2 identical over 10 bases. Germline V gives CDR1 SQVTM, CDR2 ANQGSEA. The CDR3 length is 14 residues. Germline trimming cut 6 bases from V and 2 bases from J; bases unmatched to any gene: 5. As DNA, the CDR3 is TGCAGCGTGTACGGGACTAGCGACACAGATACGCAGTATTTT. Translating gives CSVYGTSDTDTQYF.

The genes are TRBV19 and TRBJ2-1, with D possibly TRBD1 on 6 matching bases. The CDR3 covers 16 residues. Trimming pared 5 bases from V and 3 bases from J, leaving 17 bases between. Germline-derived CDR1 and CDR2 are LNHDA and SQIVND (reference sequence). The DNA for the CDR3 is TGTGCCAGTAGTCCAAAAACCGGGACAAACTACAATGAGCAGTTCTTC. This codes for CASSPKTGTNYNEQFF.

This chain uses TRBV2 with TRBJ2-1; D perhaps matches TRBD2 (6 bases). The V gene lost 7 bases and the J gene lost 0 bases, with 10 bases spanning the gap. The length of the CDR3 is 14 residues. Per germline, CDR1 SNHLY and CDR2 FYNNEI. In DNA form, the CDR3 reads TGTGCCAGCAATGGGGGGAGCTCCTACAATGAGCAGTTCTTC. Protein: CASNGGSSYNEQFF.

The chain carries TRBV5-1 and TRBJ2-2; D not certain. Trimming removed 0 bases at V and 7 bases at J, with 13 bases between. Looked up from germline, CDR1 is SGHRS and CDR2 is YFSETQ. The CDR3 runs 15 residues. Written as DNA, the CDR3 is TGCGCCAGCAGCTTGGAGGTGGGCAAAGACGGGGAGCTGTTTTTT. Protein: CASSLEVGKDGELFF.

The chain employs TRBV13 and TRBJ2-7; D may match TRBD1 or TRBD2 (5 bases each). Between the trimmed V and J ends, which lost 3 bases and 3 bases, there was a span of 15 bases. CDR3 length: 15 residues. The V gene's germline CDR1 is PRHDT and CDR2 FYEKMQ (reference sequence). This CDR3 is CASSLYSVGDYEQYF. The DNA for the CDR3 is TGTGCCAGCAGCTTGTATAGCGTGGGGGACTACGAGCAGTACTTC.

This clone was seen a handful of times. V is TRBV9 and J is TRBJ2-7; 7 bases match TRBD1. The CDR3 loop spans 14 amino acids. The ends lost 3 bases at V and 3 bases at J; junction bases unmatched: 6. The germline CDR1 and CDR2 sequences are SGDLS and YYNGEE. The CDR3: CASSGRDSDYEQYF. CDR3 bases: TGTGCCAGCAGCGGCCGGGACAGCGACTACGAGCAGTACTTC.

J is TRBJ1-5 and V is TRBV27, with D hard to call. This CDR3 contains 13 residues. The ends were cut back, 5 bases at V and 5 bases at J, with 10 bases in the middle. CDR1 MNHEY and CDR2 SMNVEV come from the germline V gene (reference sequence). CDR3 protein: CASSTSGDQPQHF. In DNA, the CDR3 is TGTGCCAGCAGTACCAGCGGGGATCAGCCCCAGCATTTT.